The next 13 T cell receptor beta chains were all read from a single sample in a study of Graves' ophthalmopathy and Graves' hyperthyroidism. Beta-chain TCR CDR3 regions were amplified from RNA transcripts. First-round RT-PCR employed HTBI primers, with a second-round multiplex PCR after it. MiXCR, applied by TCRdb to the multiplex PCR reads, yields one record per CDR3 protein. The sample has more than 300,000 distinct CDR3 sequences, 15% to 17% seen once. The sequenced sample consisted of peripheral blood. The receptors derive from a woman between 18 and 29 years old with stable Graves' hyperthyroidism.

About this clonotype itself: Germline is not matched at one junction end, which may reflect a read error. This chain links TRBV24-1 with TRBJ2-2, with a weak D call TRBD1 (5 bases). CDR1 and CDR2 (germline): KGHDR, SFDVKD. The CDR3 has 14 amino acids. The CDR3 loop is CATSALTVPGELFF. CDR3 DNA: TGTGCCACCAGTGCTTTGACAGTTCCCGGGGAGCTGTTTTTT.

This clonotype was counted many times. The chain couples TRBV6-1 to TRBJ1-3; D is unclear. The V end was cut by 7 bases, the J end by 4 bases, with 11 bases between. There are 13 residues in the CDR3. Germline V gene lookup returns CDR1 MNHNS and CDR2 SASEGT. CDR3 in DNA: TGTGCCAGCACCCTAGGCGGGGGAAACACCATATATTTT. This gives the protein CASTLGGGNTIYF.

This clonotype was counted many times. The genes are TRBV29-1 and TRBJ2-7, with 12 bases lining up with TRBD1. V was clipped by 7 bases and J by 6 bases; unmatched bases: 4. In germline, CDR1 is SQVTM, CDR2 ANQGSEA. The CDR3 loop spans 12 amino acids. Written as DNA, the CDR3 is TGCAGCGCGGGACAGGGGGCGAGCGAGCAGTACTTC. Amino acids: CSAGQGASEQYF.

This clonotype was picked up many times. CDR3 coding DNA: TGCGCCAGCCGGGACTCCAGGTCCGGGGAGCTGTTTTTT. It translates to CASRDSRSGELFF. This chain links TRBV10-1 with TRBJ2-2; D is perhaps TRBD2 (6 bases). Germline values: CDR1 WNHNN, CDR2 SYGVQD (reference sequence). Between the trimmed V and J ends, which lost 8 bases and 6 bases, there was a span of 13 bases. The CDR3 extends over 13 amino acids.

This clonotype was counted at least ten times. This sequence joins TRBV20-1 and TRBJ1-1; D is uncertain. Germline V CDR1 and CDR2: DFQATT, SNEGSKA (reference sequence). Trimming pared 0 bases from V and 11 bases from J, leaving 10 bases between. The CDR3 is made up of 11 amino acids. The CDR3 region has the DNA TGCAGTGCTAGAGATATCAGGCAGGCTTTCTTT. Amino acids: CSARDIRQAFF.

This clonotype was recorded many times. The V and J genes are TRBV7-2 and TRBJ1-5; D is unclear. Per germline, CDR1 SGHTA and CDR2 FQGNSA. This CDR3 spans 13 amino acids. Trimming removed 1 base at V and 11 bases at J, with 12 bases between. CDR3 protein: CASSLEHLGAQHF. CDR3 coding DNA: TGTGCCAGCAGCTTAGAACATCTAGGAGCCCAGCATTTT.

This clonotype was counted many times. The rearrangement links TRBV11-3 to TRBJ1-2, with 7 bases matching TRBD1. The CDR3 is 12 amino acids. With 5 bases clipped from V and 8 bases from J, the junction kept 5 bases outside the gene matches. Germline CDR1 is SGHNT and CDR2 is YENEEA. This CDR3 reads CASSRTGSGYTF. The CDR3 DNA reads as TGTGCCAGCAGCCGGACAGGATCCGGCTACACCTTC. The complete variable domain, with remaining parts taken from reference TRBV11-3 and TRBJ1-2, reads EAGVVQSPRYKIIEKKQPVAFWCNPISGHNTLYWYLQNLGQGPELLIRYENEEAVDDSQLPKDRFSAERLKGVDSTLKIQPAELGDSAVYLCASSRTGSGYTFGSGTRLTVV.

This clonotype occurred many times. The chain links TRBV6-1 to TRBJ2-2; no firm D call. The CDR3 runs to 13 residues. CDR1 MNHNS and CDR2 SASEGT come from the germline V gene. V lost 3 bases and J 3 bases, leaving 5 bases between the germline ends. The CDR3 DNA is TGTGCCAGCAGTGATCAACACACCGGGGAGCTGTTTTTT. This gives the protein CASSDQHTGELFF.

This clonotype was observed at least ten times. The rearrangement uses TRBV5-1 and TRBJ1-2, with D possibly TRBD1 on 6 matching bases. This CDR3 spans 15 amino acids. Trimming shortened V by 7 bases and J by 6 bases, and 22 bases separated the two germline ends. The germline V gene has CDR1 SGHRS and CDR2 YFSETQ. The CDR3 here is CASRLQGSSMDGYTF. DNA for the CDR3: TGCGCCAGCCGACTGCAGGGGAGCTCGATGGATGGCTACACCTTC. Based on the CDR3 plus reference TRBV5-1 and TRBJ1-2, the full variable domain is KAGVTQTPRYLIKTRGQQVTLSCSPISGHRSVSWYQQTPGQGLQFLFEYFSETQRNKGNFPGRFSGRQFSNSRSEMNVSTLELGDSALYLCASRLQGSSMDGYTFGSGTRLTVV.

This clonotype was observed many times. The rearrangement links TRBV6-5 to TRBJ1-2; D uncertain. Trimming stripped 4 bases from V and 1 base from J, with 13 bases between. Germline-derived CDR1 and CDR2 are MNHEY and SVGAGI. The CDR3 length is 15 residues. The DNA of the CDR3 is TGTGCCAGCAGTTTAAACGCACAACTTAACTATGGCTACACCTTC. Amino acid sequence: CASSLNAQLNYGYTF.

This clonotype was detected ten times or more. The rearrangement links TRBV2 to TRBJ2-7; tentatively, D is TRBD1 or TRBD2 (6 bases each). From germline, CDR1 is SNHLY and CDR2 FYNNEI. V was shortened by 2 bases and J by 2 bases, with 10 bases between the two germline ends. The CDR3 spans 14 residues. For the CDR3, the DNA is TGTGCCAGCAGTGAACAGGGGAGGCCCTACGAGCAGTACTTC. This gives the protein CASSEQGRPYEQYF.

This clonotype was detected ten times or more. The V gene is TRBV6-1, the J gene TRBJ1-1, with D tentatively TRBD1 (5 bases). The CDR3 runs 13 residues. Germline V gene lookup returns CDR1 MNHNS and CDR2 SASEGT. Trimming left V 3 bases short and J 6 bases short, with 11 bases between. The CDR3 loop is CASSDGWGAEAFF. The CDR3 coding sequence is TGTGCCAGCAGTGATGGTTGGGGGGCTGAAGCTTTCTTT.

This clonotype was recorded many times. Its ends do not fully match the called genes, so a read error is possible. The V call is TRBV4-1, the J call TRBJ2-5; tentative D call: TRBD1 (5 bases). The CDR3 sequence is 13 residues long. Germline CDR1 MGHRA, CDR2 YSYEKL. The CDR3 DNA follows: TGCGCCAGCAGCTCACACGTCGACAGTCCCAAGGACTTC. Its protein is CASSSHVDSPKDF.